The clone carrying this T cell receptor (beta chain) appeared once. Its antigen is currently unknown. This record comes from a study of cytomegalovirus exposure and HLA in healthy donors. Study outcomes and limitations: Among the CMV-associated chains, three were confirmed in vitro as specific for CMV antigens.

V was clipped by 6 bases and J by 9 bases; unmatched bases: 13. Germline V lookup: CDR1 LNHDA, CDR2 SQIVND (reference sequence). This CDR3 has 15 amino acids. 60 Vbeta and 13 Jbeta primers were used in PCR. The table came from immunoSEQ multiplex PCR; TCRdb's copy has only in-frame clones and leaves some out. This sample carries 150,000 to 200,000 clones, 60% to 80% of them seen once, and the ten largest clones take over 10%. This receptor was obtained from a woman aged 45 to 65 in good health and CMV-seropositive. Sample: PBMCs. V and J are TRBV19 and TRBJ2-1, with 8 nucleotides matching TRBD2. CDR3 amino acids: CASSPLADLRGEQFF. CDR3 sequence (DNA): TGTGCCAGTAGCCCACTAGCGGACCTACGGGGTGAGCAGTTCTTC.